The T cell receptor beta chain under discussion was sequenced for a study of T cell responses to AZD1222 COVID-19 vaccine. The CDR3 is 12 residues long. Germline assignment: CDR1 SEHNR and CDR2 FQNEAQ (reference sequence). Trimming stripped 5 bases from V and 4 bases from J, with 8 bases between. Measured with immunoSEQ multiplex PCR; TCRdb has only the in-frame clones, and not every one. This sample yields more than 85,000 clones, of which about 87% are seen a single time; 1.5% to 2% belongs to the top ten. Of note for this clone: Its antigen is still unknown.

Regarding the study as a whole: Mostly white British, mostly female donors; authors suggested clonal diversity may be underestimated.

The chain uses TRBV7-9 and TRBJ1-1, with D perhaps TRBD1 (5 bases). Sample: peripheral blood, taken on day 0 of AZD1222 vaccination. The receptor was isolated from an adult in good health. The CDR3 sequence is CASSPGATEAFF. The CDR3 nucleotides read TGTGCCAGCAGCCCCGGGGCCACTGAAGCTTTCTTT.